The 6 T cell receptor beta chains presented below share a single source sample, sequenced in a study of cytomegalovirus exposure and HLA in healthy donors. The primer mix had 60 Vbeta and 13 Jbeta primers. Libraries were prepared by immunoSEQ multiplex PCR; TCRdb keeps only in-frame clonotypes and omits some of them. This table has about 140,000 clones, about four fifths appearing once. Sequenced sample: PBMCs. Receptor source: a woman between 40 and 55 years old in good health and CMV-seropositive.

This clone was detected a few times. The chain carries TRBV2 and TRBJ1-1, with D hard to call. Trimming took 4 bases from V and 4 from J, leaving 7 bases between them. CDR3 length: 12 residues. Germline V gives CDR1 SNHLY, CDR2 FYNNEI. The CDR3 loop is CASSADGTEAFF. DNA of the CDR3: TGTGCCAGCAGTGCAGATGGCACTGAAGCTTTCTTT.

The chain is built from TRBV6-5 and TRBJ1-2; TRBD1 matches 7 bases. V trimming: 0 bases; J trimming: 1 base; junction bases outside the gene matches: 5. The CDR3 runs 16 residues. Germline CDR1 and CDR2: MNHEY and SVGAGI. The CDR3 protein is CASSYSIGQVNYGYTF. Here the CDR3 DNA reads TGTGCCAGCAGTTACTCTATTGGACAGGTTAACTATGGCTACACCTTC.

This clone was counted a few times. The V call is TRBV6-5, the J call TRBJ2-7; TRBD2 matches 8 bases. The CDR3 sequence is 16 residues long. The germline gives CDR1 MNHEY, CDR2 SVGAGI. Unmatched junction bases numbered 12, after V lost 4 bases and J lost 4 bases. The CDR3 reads CASSSLAGRSSYEQYF. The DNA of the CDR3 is TGTGCCAGCAGTTCCTTAGCGGGAAGGTCGTCTTACGAGCAGTACTTC.

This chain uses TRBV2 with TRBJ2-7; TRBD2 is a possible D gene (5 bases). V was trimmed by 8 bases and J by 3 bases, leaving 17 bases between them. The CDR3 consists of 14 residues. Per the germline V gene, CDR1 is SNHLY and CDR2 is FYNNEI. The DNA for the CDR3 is TGTGCCAGCGCGGGCGCGGCTATCGGCTACGAGCAGTACTTC. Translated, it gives CASAGAAIGYEQYF.

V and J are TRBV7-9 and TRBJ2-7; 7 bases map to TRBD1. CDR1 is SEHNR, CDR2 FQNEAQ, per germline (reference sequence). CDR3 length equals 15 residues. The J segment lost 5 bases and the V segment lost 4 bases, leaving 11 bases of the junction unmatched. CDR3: CASSSQGSLRHEQYF. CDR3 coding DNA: TGTGCCAGCAGCTCACAGGGGTCCCTCCGCCACGAGCAGTACTTC.

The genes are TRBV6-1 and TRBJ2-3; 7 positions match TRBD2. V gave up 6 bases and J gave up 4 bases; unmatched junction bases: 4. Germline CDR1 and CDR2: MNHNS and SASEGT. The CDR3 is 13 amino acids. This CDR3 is CASRGRGADTQYF. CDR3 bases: TGTGCCAGCAGGGGGAGGGGTGCAGATACGCAGTATTTT.